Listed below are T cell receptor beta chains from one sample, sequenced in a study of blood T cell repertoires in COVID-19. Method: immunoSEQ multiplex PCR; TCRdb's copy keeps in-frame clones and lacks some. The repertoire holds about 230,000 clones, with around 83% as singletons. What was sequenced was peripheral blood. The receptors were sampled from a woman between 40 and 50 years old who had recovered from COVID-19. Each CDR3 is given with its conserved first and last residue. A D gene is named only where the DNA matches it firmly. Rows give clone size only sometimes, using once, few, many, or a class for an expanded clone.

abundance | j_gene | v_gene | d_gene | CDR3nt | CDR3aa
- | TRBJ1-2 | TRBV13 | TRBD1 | TGTGCCAGCAGCCTACAGGGGAAGTATGGCTACACCTTC | CASSLQGKYGYTF
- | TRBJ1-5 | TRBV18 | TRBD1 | TGTGCCAGCTCACCATCGCAGGGGGAGTTGCTGCATTTT | CASSPSQGELLHF
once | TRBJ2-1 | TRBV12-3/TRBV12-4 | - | TGTGCCAGCAGTCCCCTCGATGAGCAGTTCTTC | CASSPLDEQFF
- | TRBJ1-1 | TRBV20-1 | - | TGCAGTGCTAGTCGGCAGGCACCTGAAGCTTTCTTT | CSASRQAPEAFF
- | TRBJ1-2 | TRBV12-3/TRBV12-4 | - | TGTGCCAGCAGTTTCGAGACAGACTATGGCTACACCTTC | CASSFETDYGYTF
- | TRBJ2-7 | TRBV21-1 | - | TGTGCCAGAGGCGGGACAGGGGGCTTCGAGCAGTACTTC | CARGGTGGFEQYF
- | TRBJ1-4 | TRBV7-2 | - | TGTGCCAGCAGCTTGTATACAGCAGGGGCTGAAAAACTGTTTTTT | CASSLYTAGAEKLFF
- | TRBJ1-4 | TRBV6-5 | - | TGTGCCAGCAGTTACCAGGGTGCAACTAATGAAAAACTGTTTTTT | CASSYQGATNEKLFF
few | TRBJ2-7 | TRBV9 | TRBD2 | TGTGCCAGCAGCGATACCGGGACTAGCGCCGCAGAGCAGTACTTC | CASSDTGTSAAEQYF
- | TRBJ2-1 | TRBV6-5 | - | TGTGCCAGCAGTTCCAACAGGGACTACAATGAGCAGTTCTTC | CASSSNRDYNEQFF
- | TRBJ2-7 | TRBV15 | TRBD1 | TGTGCCACCAGCAGCGACAGGGTATCCTACGAGCAGTACTTC | CATSSDRVSYEQYF
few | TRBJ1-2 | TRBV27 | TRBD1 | TGTGCCAGCAGTTCCTCCGGGACAGGCTATGGCTACACCTTC | CASSSSGTGYGYTF
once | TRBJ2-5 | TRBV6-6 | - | TGTGCCAGCAGTTACTCGATCGGGGGAGAGACCCAGTACTTC | CASSYSIGGETQYF
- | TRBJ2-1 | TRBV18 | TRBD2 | TGTGCCAGCTCACCCTTAGCGCTAGCGGACAATGAGCAGTTCTTC | CASSPLALADNEQFF
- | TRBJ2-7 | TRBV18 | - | TGTGCCAGCTCTCGAACGACAGATATTGGCGAGCAGTACTTC | CASSRTTDIGEQYF
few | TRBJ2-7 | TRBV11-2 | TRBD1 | TGTGCCAGCAGCTTGGGACAGTCCTTCGAGCAGTACTTC | CASSLGQSFEQYF
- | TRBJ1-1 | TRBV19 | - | TGTGCCAGTATAGGGGGTCTAGCGAACACTGAAGCTTTCTTT | CASIGGLANTEAFF
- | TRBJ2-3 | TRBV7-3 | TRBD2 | TGTGCCAGCAGCCTGACTAGCGGGGGCCGATCTAGCACAGATACGCAGTATTTT | CASSLTSGGRSSTDTQYF
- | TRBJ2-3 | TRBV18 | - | TGTGCCAGCTCACCGGGGGAGGCAGATACGCAGTATTTT | CASSPGEADTQYF
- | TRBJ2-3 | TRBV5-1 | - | TGCGCCAGCAGCTTCGAGGGAACCACAGATACGCAGTATTTT | CASSFEGTTDTQYF
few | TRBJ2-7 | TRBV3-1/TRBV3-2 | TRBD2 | TGTGCCAGCAGCCAACTCGCGGGGGGTCACGAGCAGTACTTC | CASSQLAGGHEQYF
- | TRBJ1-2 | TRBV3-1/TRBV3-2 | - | TGTGCCAGCAGCCAAGATCGGATCAGGGGTTGGGGCTACACCTTC | CASSQDRIRGWGYTF
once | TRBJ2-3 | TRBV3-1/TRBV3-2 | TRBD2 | TGTGCCAGCCGACTAGCATTTGCAGATACGCAGTATTTT | CASRLAFADTQYF
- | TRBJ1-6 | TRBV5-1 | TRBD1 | TGCGCCAGCAGACAACCCGGGACAGTCGTTTCTTCCCTCCACTTT | CASRQPGTVVSSLHF
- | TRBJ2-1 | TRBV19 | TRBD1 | TGTGCCAGTAGTGCCGAAAATTACAGGGGGCCACCCTACAATGAGCAGTTCTTC | CASSAENYRGPPYNEQFF
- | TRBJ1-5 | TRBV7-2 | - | TGTGCCAGCAGCCCCCCAGGGTTTAATCAGCCCCAGCATTTT | CASSPPGFNQPQHF
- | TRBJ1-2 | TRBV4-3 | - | TGCGCCAGCAGCCAAGCTTCCAGGGATTCTTTACCGTTCACCTTC | CASSQASRDSLPFTF
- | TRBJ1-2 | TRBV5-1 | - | TGCGCCAGCAGCTTGACAGGGCTTAACTATGGCTACACCTTC | CASSLTGLNYGYTF
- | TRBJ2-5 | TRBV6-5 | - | TGTGCCAGCAGTTACACGGTCCAACCGGAGACCCAGTACTTC | CASSYTVQPETQYF
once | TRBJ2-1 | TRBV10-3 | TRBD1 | TGTGCCATCAGTTTTTCCGGGACAGGGTTGAACAATGAGCAGTTCTTC | CAISFSGTGLNNEQFF
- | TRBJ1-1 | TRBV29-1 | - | TGCAGCGCGAGCAGGGGATATATGAACACTGAAGCTTTCTTT | CSASRGYMNTEAFF
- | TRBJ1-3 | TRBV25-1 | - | TGTGCCAGCACGCTCGGGGAATACTCTGGAAACACCATATATTTT | CASTLGEYSGNTIYF
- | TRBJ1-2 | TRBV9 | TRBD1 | TGTGCCAGCAGCGTAGGACAGGGGGGAAAGTGGGACTATGGCTACACCTTC | CASSVGQGGKWDYGYTF
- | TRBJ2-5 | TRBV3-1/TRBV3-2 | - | TGTGCCAGCAGCCAACGAGGAGGAGAGACCCAGTACTTC | CASSQRGGETQYF
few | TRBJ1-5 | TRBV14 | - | TGTGCCAGCAGCCTAACAGGAGGGAATCCCCAGCATTTT | CASSLTGGNPQHF
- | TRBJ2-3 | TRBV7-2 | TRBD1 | TGTGCCAGCAGTCCGGGACAGGCGACAGATACGCAGTATTTT | CASSPGQATDTQYF
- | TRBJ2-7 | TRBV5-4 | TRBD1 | TGTGCCAGCAGCACAGGGGTCGAGCAGTACTTC | CASSTGVEQYF
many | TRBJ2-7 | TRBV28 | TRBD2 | TGTGCCAGCAGTTCGGCGGGGGCCTACGAGCAGTACTTC | CASSSAGAYEQYF
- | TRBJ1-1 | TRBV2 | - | TGTGCCACACAGGTCGATGGGGACACTGAAGCTTTCTTT | CATQVDGDTEAFF
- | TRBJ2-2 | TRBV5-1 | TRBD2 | TGCGCCAGCAGCTTTCGGACTAGCGGGGGGGCCAGCACCGGGGAGCTGTTTTTT | CASSFRTSGGASTGELFF
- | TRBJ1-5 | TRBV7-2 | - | TGTGCCAGCAGCTTAGTCGGGTCCAATCAGCCCCAGCATTTT | CASSLVGSNQPQHF
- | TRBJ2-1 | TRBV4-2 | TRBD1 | TGTGCCAGCAGCCAAGATGGGACAGGGTTTAATGAGCAGTTCTTC | CASSQDGTGFNEQFF
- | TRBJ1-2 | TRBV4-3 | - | TGCGCCAGCAGCCAAGATAAACTGTATGGCTACACCTTC | CASSQDKLYGYTF
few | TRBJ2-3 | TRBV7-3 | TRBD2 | TGTGCCAGCAGCTTACTAGCGGGGTCCGTCCCAGATACGCAGTATTTT | CASSLLAGSVPDTQYF
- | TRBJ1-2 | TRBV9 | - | TGTGCCAGCAGCGTATCCGGTAACTATGGCTACACCTTC | CASSVSGNYGYTF
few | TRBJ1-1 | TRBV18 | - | TGTGCCAGCTCACCACCGGCGGGTGTAGACACTGAAGCTTTCTTT | CASSPPAGVDTEAFF
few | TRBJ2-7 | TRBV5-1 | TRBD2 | TGCGCCAGCAGCTCAGGACGGACTAGCGGGGCCGAGCAGTACTTC | CASSSGRTSGAEQYF
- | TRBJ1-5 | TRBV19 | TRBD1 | TGTGCCAGTAGTATCATGGGACAGGCTAATCAGCCCCAGCATTTT | CASSIMGQANQPQHF